Detailed here is one TCR beta chain. Its antigen is not known. One end of the junction fails to match germline, which may point to a read error. The CDR3 covers 17 residues. Germline lookup yields CDR1 MNHEY and CDR2 SVGAGI. This record belongs to a study of blood T cells in healthy people across ages. Broader study findings: PBMCs that were unsorted prevented a conclusive naive versus antigen-experienced comparison. Naive T cell percentage strongly correlated with TCR beta diversity.

Through a sample-barcoded 5' primer and a J-beta primer mix, a second PCR was run for roughly 7 to 12 cycles. TCRdb re-derived calls from the 5' RACE reads in MiXCR, one entry per CDR3 protein. Found here are 800,000 or so distinct CDR3 sequences, roughly 25% of them singletons; the top ten hold under 4.5%. These same records also appear under a second study, on T cells of mothers and their children. That report notes: Slightly higher but non-significant overlap marked related mother-child pairs versus unrelated pairs.

The chain uses TRBV6-5 and TRBJ2-1, with 7 positions matching TRBD2. The specimen sequenced was blood. This TCR derives from a boy younger than 18 in good health. The CDR3: CVSSYILPPGGNNEQFF. CDR3 bases: TGTGTCAGCAGTTATATTCTGCCCCCCGGGGGGAACAATGAGCAGTTCTTC.